This T cell receptor beta chain is from a study of T cell changes during pregnancy in multiple sclerosis (dated 2019 in TCRdb). Some background on the complete study: The study looked at changes in the T cell repertoire across pregnancy in women with multiple sclerosis.

Libraries were made using the immunoSEQ multiplex PCR assay. TCRdb provides this immuneACCESS table in a form limited to in-frame rearrangements. Some clones are lacking; in checked studies, under half of them reflect an unresolved V gene, and why the rest are absent is not known. Within this sample are under 100,000 clones, with 90% to 95% of them counted one time only. The ten biggest clones cover 1.1% of the sample. Comment on this clone: What antigen it recognizes has not been identified. The input lacks base qualities; no much larger clone sits a single base away.

The source of this sequence is a female donor with multiple sclerosis, enrolled in a pregnancy study. The specimen comprised peripheral blood, sampled in the second trimester of pregnancy.

The nucleotides read TGCAGCGTTGACAGGGGACAGGGTTTCCACGAGCAGTACTTC. Its translation is CSVDRGQGFHEQYF. The chain is made from TRBV29-1 and TRBJ2-7, with 9 junctional bases fitting TRBD1. Reading the germline V gene gives CDR1 SQVTM and CDR2 ANQGSEA. Its CDR3 holds 14 amino acids, cysteine through phenylalanine. Here the CDR3 DNA is all that survives: 42 bases in frame from base 1. V lost 3 bases and J lost 5 bases, and the count of bases not matched to a germline gene is 8.